One T cell receptor (beta chain) is described in this entry. Germline CDR1 is MNHNS and CDR2 is SASEGT. This CDR3 spans 17 amino acids. V dropped 2 bases and J dropped 0 bases, with 14 bases sitting between them. This entry comes from a study of control samples from healthy donors and cancer patients. Only in-frame clones appear in the TCRdb table, and some are missing; sequencing was by immunoSEQ multiplex PCR. The table includes 130,000 or so clones, around 90% detected once. The chain couples TRBV6-1 to TRBJ1-3, with unresolved D. Material for sequencing was blood. The TCR comes from a man aged 45-65 years in good health. Here the CDR3 reads CASSENPGFLSGNTIYF. In nucleotides, the CDR3 is TGTGCCAGCAGTGAAAACCCCGGATTCCTCTCTGGAAACACCATATATTTT.